These 17 T cell receptor beta chains originate from one sample sequenced in a study of neurological immune-mediated disorders. TCRdb called the 5' RACE reads again in MiXCR, with one record for every CDR3 protein. Among about 70,000 distinct CDR3 sequences listed, approximately 5.3% were seen once. Source material: PBMCs. These receptors were taken from a human donor with multiple sclerosis. The donor label of this sample is uncertain.

Many counts were recorded for this clonotype. CDR3 protein: CASSPDPRSTDTQYF. The CDR3 nucleotides read TGCGCCAGCAGCCCCGACCCTCGGAGCACAGATACGCAGTATTTT. The chain joins TRBV5-1 to TRBJ2-3; D remains ambiguous. The V and J ends lost 4 bases and 0 bases respectively, with 12 bases between them. The germline V gene encodes CDR1 SGHRS and CDR2 YFSETQ. CDR3 length equals 15 residues.

This clonotype has ten or more counts. CDR3 in amino acids: CATRDIGQGGKAKNIQYF. The CDR3 nucleotides read TGTGCCACCCGGGATATTGGACAGGGAGGAAAGGCCAAAAACATTCAGTACTTC. The chain carries TRBV10-3 and TRBJ2-4, with 8 bases that match TRBD1. Germline loops: CDR1 ENHRY, CDR2 SYGVKD. This CDR3 is 18 amino acids long. Germline trimming cut 10 bases from V and 1 base from J; bases unmatched to any gene: 18.

The table lists this clonotype with many counts. The V and J genes are TRBV7-9 and TRBJ2-3; D gene unclear. CDR3 length: 12 residues. The V gene's germline CDR1 is SEHNR and CDR2 FQNEAQ (reference sequence). Deletions cut 6 bases from V and 4 bases from J, with 8 bases between. This CDR3 reads CASSIDADTQYF. Here the CDR3 DNA reads TGTGCCAGCAGTATAGATGCAGATACGCAGTATTTT. The variable domain in full, with the rest retrieved from reference TRBV7-9 and TRBJ2-3, is DTGVSQNPRHKITKRGQNVTFRCDPISEHNRLYWYRQTLGQGPEFLTYFQNEAQLEKSRLLSDRFSAERPKGSFSTLEIQRTEQGDSAMYLCASSIDADTQYFGPGTRLTVL.

In this sample, this clonotype turned up many times. V gene TRBV7-9 combines with J gene TRBJ2-4, with D tentatively TRBD1 (6 bases). V lost 5 bases, J lost 6 bases, and 8 bases lay in between. Looked up from germline, CDR1 is SEHNR and CDR2 is FQNEAQ (reference sequence). The CDR3 covers 12 residues. The CDR3 loop is CASSLQGNIQYF. In DNA, the CDR3 is TGTGCCAGCAGCCTACAGGGAAACATTCAGTACTTC.

This clonotype was counted ten times or more. V gene TRBV6-5 combines with J gene TRBJ2-7, with 8 nucleotides matching TRBD2. Germline CDR1 MNHEY, CDR2 SVGAGI. The CDR3 extends over 15 amino acids. V was clipped by 5 bases and J by 3 bases; unmatched bases: 9. CDR3 loop: CASSLPWSGGYEQYF. In DNA form, the CDR3 reads TGTGCCAGCAGTCTCCCGTGGAGCGGGGGCTACGAGCAGTACTTC.

This clonotype was recorded many times. The chain combines TRBV7-2 with TRBJ1-1; D may be TRBD1 (5 bases). CDR3 length equals 16 residues. The germline V gene has CDR1 SGHTA and CDR2 FQGNSA. Trimming took 5 bases from V and 4 from J, leaving 20 bases between them. This CDR3 reads CASSTQRAGGGTEAFF. The CDR3 DNA reads as TGTGCCAGCAGCACACAAAGAGCCGGGGGGGGCACTGAAGCTTTCTTT. The variable domain in full, completed from reference TRBV7-2 and TRBJ1-1, reads GAGVSQSPSNKVTEKGKDVELRCDPISGHTALYWYRQSLGQGLEFLIYFQGNSAPDKSGLPSDRFSAERTGGSVSTLTIQRTQQEDSAVYLCASSTQRAGGGTEAFFGQGTRLTVV.

This clonotype showed up many times. The chain has TRBV20-1 and TRBJ2-5, with D perhaps matching TRBD1 or TRBD2 (8 bases each). This CDR3 comprises 18 residues. Germline V gene data show CDR1 as DFQATT and CDR2 as SNEGSKA (reference sequence). Between the trimmed V and J ends, which lost 1 base and 0 bases, there was a span of 21 bases. CDR3 protein: CSARAAGGPLADQETQYF. The CDR3 DNA reads TGCAGTGCTAGAGCGGCAGGGGGCCCACTAGCGGACCAAGAGACCCAGTACTTC.

This clonotype was seen at least ten times. The chain couples TRBV6-5 to TRBJ2-7, with 7 bases fitting TRBD1. CDR3 size: 14 residues. Trimming took 8 bases from V and 3 from J; bases not matched to a gene: 10. The germline V gene encodes CDR1 MNHEY and CDR2 SVGAGI. DNA for the CDR3: TGTGCCAGCCGCCGGTTCAGGGGGATCTACGAGCAGTACTTC. This translates into CASRRFRGIYEQYF.

This clonotype showed up many times. The chain has TRBV5-1 and TRBJ2-6; possibly TRBD1 or TRBD2 for D (6 bases each). Germline V CDR1 and CDR2: SGHRS, YFSETQ. The CDR3 runs to 18 residues. V was cut by 2 bases and J by 2 bases, with 17 bases left in between. CDR3 in DNA: TGCGCCAGCAGCTTAACTACTCATAGGGGGGCTGGGGCCAACGTCCTGACTTTC. Protein: CASSLTTHRGAGANVLTF.

This clonotype was counted at least ten times. The gene calls are TRBV9 and TRBJ2-3; D uncertain. Germline loops: CDR1 SGDLS, CDR2 YYNGEE. V lost 4 bases, J lost 0 bases, and 15 bases lay in between. This CDR3 is 16 amino acids long. CDR3 protein: CASSPWGTVSTDTQYF. The CDR3, as DNA: TGTGCCAGCAGCCCCTGGGGAACCGTGAGCACAGATACGCAGTATTTT.

This clonotype has a count of ten or more. The chain recombines TRBV11-3 with TRBJ2-1, with D tentatively TRBD1 (5 bases). This CDR3 has 17 residues. V was cut by 5 bases and J by 0 bases, with 17 bases left in between. From germline, CDR1 is SGHNT and CDR2 YENEEA. The CDR3 protein is CASSHVGASRSYNEQFF. For the CDR3, the DNA is TGTGCCAGCAGCCACGTTGGGGCTTCCCGCTCCTACAATGAGCAGTTCTTC.

This clonotype was seen many times. The rearrangement joins TRBV10-3 to TRBJ1-1; 7 bases align to TRBD1. The length of the CDR3 is 13 residues. Trimming cost V 4 bases and J 3 bases; bases outside gene matches: 2. Germline assignment: CDR1 ENHRY and CDR2 SYGVKD. This chain's CDR3 is CAISAQGHTEAFF. The CDR3 region has the DNA TGTGCCATCAGTGCACAGGGGCACACTGAAGCTTTCTTT.

The table lists this clonotype with many counts. The gene calls are TRBV29-1 and TRBJ2-3; no clear D gene. The CDR3 runs to 14 residues. V shed 2 bases and J shed 4 bases, with 13 bases lying between them. From germline, CDR1 is SQVTM and CDR2 ANQGSEA. CDR3 protein: CSVEWRDAPDTQYF. DNA for the CDR3: TGCAGCGTTGAATGGCGAGACGCCCCAGATACGCAGTATTTT.

This clonotype was counted at least ten times. The chain couples TRBV5-1 to TRBJ2-7; D possibly corresponds to TRBD1 (5 bases). V was trimmed by 0 bases and J by 4 bases, leaving 8 bases between them. CDR1 and CDR2 (germline): SGHRS, YFSETQ. The CDR3 sequence is 13 residues long. CDR3 residues: CASSLVTGYEQYF. The CDR3 DNA follows: TGCGCCAGCAGCTTGGTTACAGGATACGAGCAGTACTTC.

This clonotype has a count of ten or more. This rearrangement joins TRBV20-1 to TRBJ1-6; D is unresolved. V dropped 1 base and J dropped 8 bases, with 9 bases sitting between them. The CDR3 runs to 13 residues. Germline lookup yields CDR1 DFQATT and CDR2 SNEGSKA (reference sequence). CDR3 sequence reads: CSARVSTDSPLHF. The CDR3 region has the DNA TGCAGTGCTAGAGTTTCAACGGATTCACCCCTCCACTTT.

At least ten counts were recorded for this clonotype. The V gene is TRBV5-1, the J gene TRBJ1-3; the D gene is possibly TRBD1 (6 bases). V was shortened by 1 base and J by 6 bases, with 11 bases between the two germline ends. This CDR3 comprises 14 residues. CDR1 and CDR2 (germline): SGHRS, YFSETQ. In DNA form, the CDR3 reads TGCGCCAGCAGCTTGACGGCAGGGGCAAACACCATATATTTT. Its translation: CASSLTAGANTIYF.

Ten or more counts support this clonotype. The chain recombines TRBV5-4 with TRBJ1-3, with 8 bases that match TRBD1. Unmatched junction bases numbered 6, after V lost 4 bases and J lost 0 bases. Germline CDR1 is SGHNT and CDR2 is YYREEE (reference sequence). The CDR3 has 16 residues. The CDR3 sequence is CASSRTGGISGNTIYF. The DNA of the CDR3 is TGTGCCAGCAGCCGAACAGGGGGAATCTCTGGAAACACCATATATTTT.